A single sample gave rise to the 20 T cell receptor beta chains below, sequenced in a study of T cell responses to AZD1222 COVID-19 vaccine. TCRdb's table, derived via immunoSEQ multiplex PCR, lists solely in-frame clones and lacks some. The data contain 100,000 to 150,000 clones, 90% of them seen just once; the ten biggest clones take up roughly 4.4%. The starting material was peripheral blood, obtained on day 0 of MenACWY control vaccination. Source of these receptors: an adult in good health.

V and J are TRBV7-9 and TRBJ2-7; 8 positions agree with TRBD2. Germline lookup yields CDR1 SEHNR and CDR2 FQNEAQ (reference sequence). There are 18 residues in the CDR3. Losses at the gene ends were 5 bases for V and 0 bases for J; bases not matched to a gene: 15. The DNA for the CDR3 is TGTGCCAGCAGCCCTCAGCGGGGGTTTAGCGTCTTCTCCTACGAGCAGTACTTC. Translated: CASSPQRGFSVFSYEQYF.

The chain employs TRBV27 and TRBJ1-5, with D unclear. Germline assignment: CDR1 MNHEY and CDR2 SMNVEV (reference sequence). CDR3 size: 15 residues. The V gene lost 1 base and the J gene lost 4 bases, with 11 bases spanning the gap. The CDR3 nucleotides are TGTGCCAGCAGTTTATTAACGGGTCTTAATCAGCCCCAGCATTTT. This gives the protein CASSLLTGLNQPQHF.

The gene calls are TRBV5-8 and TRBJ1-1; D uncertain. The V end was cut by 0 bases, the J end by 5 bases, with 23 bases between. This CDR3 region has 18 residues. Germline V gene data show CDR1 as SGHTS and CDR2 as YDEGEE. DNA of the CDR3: TGTGCCAGCAGCTTGGCAAAGGGAGACATTAGCGTAAGTACTGAAGCTTTCTTT. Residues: CASSLAKGDISVSTEAFF.

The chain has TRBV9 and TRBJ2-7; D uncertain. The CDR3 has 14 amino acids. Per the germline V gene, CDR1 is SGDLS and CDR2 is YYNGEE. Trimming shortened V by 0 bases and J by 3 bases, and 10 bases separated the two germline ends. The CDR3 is CASSVDDNYYEQYF. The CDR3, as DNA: TGTGCCAGCAGCGTAGATGATAACTACTACGAGCAGTACTTC. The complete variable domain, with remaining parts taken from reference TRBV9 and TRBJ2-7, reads DSGVTQTPKHLITATGQRVTLRCSPRSGDLSVYWYQQSLDQGLQFLIQYYNGEERAKGNILERFSAQQFPDLHSELNLSSLELGDSALYFCASSVDDNYYEQYFGPGTRLTVT.

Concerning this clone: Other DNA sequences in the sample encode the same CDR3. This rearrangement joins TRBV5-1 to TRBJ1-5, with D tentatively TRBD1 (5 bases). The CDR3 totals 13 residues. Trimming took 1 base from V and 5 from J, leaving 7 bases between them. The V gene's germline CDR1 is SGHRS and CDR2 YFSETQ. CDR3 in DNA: TGCGCCAGCAGCTTGCTAGGGGATCAGCCCCAGCATTTT. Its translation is CASSLLGDQPQHF.

This CDR3 is CASSEGQGLREQYV. For the CDR3, the DNA is TGTGCCAGCAGCGAGGGACAGGGTCTCCGCGAGCAGTACGTC. The V gene is TRBV16, the J gene TRBJ2-7; 9 bases are shared with TRBD1. There are 14 residues in the CDR3. J was trimmed by 6 bases and V by 5 bases; bases with no gene match: 8. Germline V lookup: CDR1 KGHSY, CDR2 FQNENV.

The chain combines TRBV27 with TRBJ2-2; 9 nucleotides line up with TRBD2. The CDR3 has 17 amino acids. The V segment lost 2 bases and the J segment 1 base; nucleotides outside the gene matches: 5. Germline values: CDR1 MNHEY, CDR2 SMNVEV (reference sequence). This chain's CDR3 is CASSLTGTSRNTGELFF. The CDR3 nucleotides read TGTGCCAGCAGTTTAACCGGGACTAGCCGGAACACCGGGGAGCTGTTTTTT.

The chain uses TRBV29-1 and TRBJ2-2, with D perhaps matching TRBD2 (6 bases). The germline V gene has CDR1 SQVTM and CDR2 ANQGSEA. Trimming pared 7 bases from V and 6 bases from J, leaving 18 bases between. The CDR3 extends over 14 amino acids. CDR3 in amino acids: CSARGMLPAGELFF. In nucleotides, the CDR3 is TGCAGCGCCCGCGGGATGCTTCCCGCCGGGGAGCTGTTTTTT.

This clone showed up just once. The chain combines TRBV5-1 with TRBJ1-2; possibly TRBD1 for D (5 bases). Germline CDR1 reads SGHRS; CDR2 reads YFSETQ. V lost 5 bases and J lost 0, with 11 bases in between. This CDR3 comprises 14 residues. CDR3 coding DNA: TGCGCCAGCAGGCAGGGTCCCTCTAACTATGGCTACACCTTC. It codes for CASRQGPSNYGYTF. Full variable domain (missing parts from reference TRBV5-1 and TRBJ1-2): KAGVTQTPRYLIKTRGQQVTLSCSPISGHRSVSWYQQTPGQGLQFLFEYFSETQRNKGNFPGRFSGRQFSNSRSEMNVSTLELGDSALYLCASRQGPSNYGYTFGSGTRLTVV.

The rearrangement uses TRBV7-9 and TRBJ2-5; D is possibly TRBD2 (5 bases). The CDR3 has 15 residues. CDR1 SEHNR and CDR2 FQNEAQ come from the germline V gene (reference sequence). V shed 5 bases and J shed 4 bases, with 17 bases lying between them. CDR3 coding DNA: TGTGCCAGCAGCCATAGCGTAGGGTTGGGAGAGACCCAGTACTTC. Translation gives CASSHSVGLGETQYF.

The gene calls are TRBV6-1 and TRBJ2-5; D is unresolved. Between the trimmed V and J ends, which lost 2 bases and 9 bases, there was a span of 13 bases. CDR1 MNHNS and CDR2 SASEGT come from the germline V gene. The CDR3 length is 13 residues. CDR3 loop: CASSELGSHPQYF. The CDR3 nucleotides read TGTGCCAGCAGTGAATTGGGCAGTCATCCCCAGTACTTC.

CDR3 loop: CASRENRDSYEQYF. The DNA of the CDR3 is TGTGCCAGCAGAGAAAACAGGGACTCCTACGAGCAGTACTTC. The chain links TRBV2 to TRBJ2-7; TRBD1 is a possible D gene (6 bases). Per the germline V gene, CDR1 is SNHLY and CDR2 is FYNNEI. CDR3 size: 14 residues. The V end lost 6 bases, the J end lost 0 bases, and 12 bases lay between the germline ends.

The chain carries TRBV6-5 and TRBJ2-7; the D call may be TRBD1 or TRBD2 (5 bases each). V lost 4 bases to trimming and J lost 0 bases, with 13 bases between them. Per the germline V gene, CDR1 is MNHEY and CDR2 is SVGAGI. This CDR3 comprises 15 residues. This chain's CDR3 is CASSFGTPSSYEQYF. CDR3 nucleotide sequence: TGTGCCAGCAGTTTCGGGACGCCGAGCTCCTACGAGCAGTACTTC.

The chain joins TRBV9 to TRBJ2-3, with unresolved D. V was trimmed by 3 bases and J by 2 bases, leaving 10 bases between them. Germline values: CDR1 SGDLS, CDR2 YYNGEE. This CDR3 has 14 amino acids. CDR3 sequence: CASSARPYTDTQYF. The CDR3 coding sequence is TGTGCCAGCAGCGCCCGACCTTACACAGATACGCAGTATTTT.

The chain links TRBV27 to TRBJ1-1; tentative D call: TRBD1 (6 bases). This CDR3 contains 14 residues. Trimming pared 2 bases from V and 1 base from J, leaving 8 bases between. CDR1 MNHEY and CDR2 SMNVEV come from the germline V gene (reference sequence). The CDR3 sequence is CASSLQGRNTEAFF. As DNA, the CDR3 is TGTGCCAGCAGTTTACAGGGGCGGAACACTGAAGCTTTCTTT.

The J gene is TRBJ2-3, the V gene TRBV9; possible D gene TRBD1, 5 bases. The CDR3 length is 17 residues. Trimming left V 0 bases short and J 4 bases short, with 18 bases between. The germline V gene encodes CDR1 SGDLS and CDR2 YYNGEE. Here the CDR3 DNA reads TGTGCCAGCAGCGTAGTTTCTGGGGCGAGTAGCCCAGATACGCAGTATTTT. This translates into CASSVVSGASSPDTQYF.

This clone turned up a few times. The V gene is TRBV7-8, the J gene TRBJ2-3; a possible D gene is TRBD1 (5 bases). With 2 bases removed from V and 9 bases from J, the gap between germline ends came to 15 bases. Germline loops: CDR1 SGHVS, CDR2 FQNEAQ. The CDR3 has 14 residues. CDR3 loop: CASSLFQGLGTQYF. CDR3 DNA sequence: TGTGCCAGCAGCTTATTTCAGGGCCTGGGGACGCAGTATTTT. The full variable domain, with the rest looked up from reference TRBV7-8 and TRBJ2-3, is GAGVSQSPRYKVAKRGQDVALRCDPISGHVSLFWYQQALGQGPEFLTYFQNEAQLDKSGLPSDRFFAERPEGSVSTLKIQRTQQEDSAVYLCASSLFQGLGTQYFGPGTRLTVL.

The CDR3 is CASSLWRSGSSYEQYF. The CDR3 region has the DNA TGTGCCAGCAGTTTATGGAGGTCGGGGAGCTCCTACGAGCAGTACTTC. The chain combines TRBV28 with TRBJ2-7, with a possible D match to TRBD2 (5 bases). Germline-derived CDR1 and CDR2 are MDHEN and SYDVKM. This CDR3 contains 16 residues. V was clipped by 0 bases and J by 0 bases, with 12 bases between them.

The CDR3 spells CASSQDRVRGYTF. The CDR3 DNA reads TGTGCCAGCAGTCAGGACAGGGTGCGAGGCTACACCTTC. V and J are TRBV28 and TRBJ1-2; 8 nucleotides align to TRBD1. Germline CDR1 MDHEN, CDR2 SYDVKM. The CDR3 covers 13 residues. Trimming cost V 5 bases and J 8 bases; bases outside gene matches: 7.

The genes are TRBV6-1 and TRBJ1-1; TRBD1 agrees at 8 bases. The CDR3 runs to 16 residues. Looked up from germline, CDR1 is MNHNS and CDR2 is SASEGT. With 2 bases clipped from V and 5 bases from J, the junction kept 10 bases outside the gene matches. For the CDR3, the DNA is TGTGCCAGCAGTGAATTGTTTGGGCAGGGGGCAACTGAAGCTTTCTTT. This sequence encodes CASSELFGQGATEAFF.